The 14 T cell receptor beta chains in this list originate from one sample, sequenced in a study of T-cell memory formation after mild COVID-19. TCRdb ran MiXCR on the 5' RACE reads and lists one entry per CDR3 protein. The data contain about 110,000 distinct CDR3 sequences, 18% of them seen just once; the ten biggest clones take up around 5.1%. The material sequenced was PBMCs or a T cell subset sorted from them (not recorded which). These receptors all come from a man younger than 30 who had mild COVID-19 (a few samples of this study predate the infection). Cell type and time point are not known.

The table lists this clonotype with a few counts. At one boundary the junction diverges from the germline segment, which might be a read error. The V call is TRBV7-7, the J call TRBJ2-5; TRBD2 agrees at 9 bases. The CDR3 has 15 residues. The germline V gene encodes CDR1 SSHAT and CDR2 FNYEAQ (reference sequence). CDR3 sequence reads: CASRLAGAKGETQYF. In nucleotides, the CDR3 is TGTGCTAGCAGATTAGCGGGGGCCAAGGGAGAGACCCAGTACTTC.

In this sample, this clonotype turned up a few times. The chain couples TRBV7-9 to TRBJ2-5; 9 nucleotides match TRBD1. This CDR3 is 14 amino acids long. V trimming: 3 bases; J trimming: 5 bases; junction bases outside the gene matches: 4. Germline values: CDR1 SEHNR, CDR2 FQNEAQ (reference sequence). The CDR3 sequence is CASSFVTGGETQYF. CDR3 DNA sequence: TGTGCCAGCAGCTTTGTGACAGGGGGTGAGACCCAGTACTTC.

The chain uses TRBV3-1 and TRBJ1-2; TRBD1 is a possible D gene (5 bases). This CDR3 is 13 amino acids long. Trimming stripped 3 bases from V and 14 bases from J, with 19 bases between. Germline V gene lookup returns CDR1 LGHDT and CDR2 YNNKEL (reference sequence). CDR3 nucleotide sequence: TGTGCCAGCAGCCACGACCCAGGCACAGGCGGGACCTTC. Residues: CASSHDPGTGGTF.

The chain joins TRBV21-1 to TRBJ2-1. TRBV21-1 is designated a pseudogene. The CDR3 totals 14 residues. The DNA for the CDR3 is TGTGCCAGCAGCTTACGGCCTCGGCACAATGAGCAGTTCTTC. Translated, it gives CASSLRPRHNEQFF.

At least ten counts were recorded for this clonotype. Germline is not matched at one junction end, which may reflect a read error. This sequence joins TRBV7-2 and TRBJ2-5, with 7 nucleotides matching TRBD1. This CDR3 is built from 11 residues. From germline, CDR1 is SGHTA and CDR2 FQGNSA. The CDR3 DNA reads TGTGCCAGCAGCTGGAAGGACAGGCCCATCTTC. Protein sequence: CASSWKDRPIF. Drawing the rest from reference TRBV7-2 and TRBJ2-5, the complete variable domain is GAGVSQSPSNKVTEKGKDVELRCDPISGHTALYWYRQSLGQGLEFLIYFQGNSAPDKSGLPSDRFSAERTGGSVSTLTIQRTQQEDSAVYLCASSWKDRPIFGPGTRLLVL.

This clonotype occurred many times. A read error may account for a junction end that differs from germline. V is TRBV7-7 and J is TRBJ2-3; 7 nucleotides line up with TRBD2. Germline CDR1 is SSHAT and CDR2 is FNYEAQ (reference sequence). The CDR3 spans 14 residues. The CDR3 sequence is CASSLSGTTDTQYF. The CDR3 DNA follows: TGTGCTAGCAGCTTGAGCGGGACCACAGATACGCAGTATTTT.

The chain recombines TRBV6-5 with TRBJ1-6; 9 bases map to TRBD1. Trimming removed 4 bases from V and 10 bases from J; junction bases left unmatched: 11. The CDR3 is 16 residues long. Germline V gene lookup returns CDR1 MNHEY and CDR2 SVGAGI. CDR3 in DNA: TGTGCCAGCAGTTTCCAGGGACAGGGAACTCGATCACCCCTCCACTTT. This sequence encodes CASSFQGQGTRSPLHF.

This clonotype came up a few times. The V gene is TRBV9, the J gene TRBJ1-5; D is unresolved. The CDR3 has 14 residues. Trimming took 0 bases from V and 7 from J, leaving 11 bases between them. The germline gives CDR1 SGDLS, CDR2 YYNGEE. CDR3 sequence (DNA): TGTGCCAGCAGCGTAGGAGGGAATGGACAGCCCCAGCATTTT. As protein: CASSVGGNGQPQHF.

The chain carries TRBV20-1 and TRBJ2-4, with D possibly TRBD1 on 6 matching bases. This CDR3 has 13 residues. V dropped 3 bases and J dropped 1 base, with 7 bases sitting between them. Germline V gene data show CDR1 as DFQATT and CDR2 as SNEGSKA (reference sequence). CDR3 region: CSASTGAKNIQYF. CDR3 DNA sequence: TGCAGTGCTAGCACAGGGGCCAAAAACATTCAGTACTTC.

Only a few counts were recorded for this clonotype. The chain joins TRBV5-1 to TRBJ1-2, with D possibly TRBD1 on 5 matching bases. CDR3 length: 17 residues. CDR1 and CDR2 (germline): SGHRS, YFSETQ. Trimming took 0 bases from V and 5 from J, leaving 20 bases between them. The CDR3 DNA sequence: TGCGCCAGCAGCTTGGCTCTTCGACAGAGGACCGGGTATGGCTACACCTTC. It specifies CASSLALRQRTGYGYTF.

This clonotype was observed a handful of times. The chain uses TRBV6-2 or TRBV6-3 and TRBJ2-3, with D possibly being TRBD1 or TRBD2 (5 bases each). CDR3 length: 16 amino acids. Germline lookup yields CDR1 MNHEY and CDR2 SVGEGT. Trimming removed 4 bases from V and 2 bases from J, with 16 bases in between. In DNA form, the CDR3 reads TGTGCCAGCAGTTTTAATCGGGGCCTCGTCACAGATACGCAGTATTTT. Protein product: CASSFNRGLVTDTQYF.

In DNA, the CDR3 is TGTGCCAGCAGGGCCGGACTAGCGGCAAGCTCTGGGGCCAACGTCCTGACTTTC. It is translated as CASRAGLAASSGANVLTF. This chain links TRBV7-9 with TRBJ2-6; TRBD2 matches at 10 bases. Germline V gene data show CDR1 as SEHNR and CDR2 as FQNEAQ (reference sequence). J gave up 0 bases and V 6 bases, and 8 bases lay outside the gene matches. There are 18 residues in the CDR3.

This clonotype was seen a few times. The CDR3 sequence is CASSLRAIYEQYF. DNA of the CDR3: TGTGCCAGCAGCTTGAGGGCCATCTACGAGCAGTACTTC. The chain joins TRBV5-6 to TRBJ2-7, with D hard to call. CDR1 is SGHDT, CDR2 YYEEEE, per germline. V shed 1 base and J shed 3 bases, with 8 bases lying between them. The CDR3 contains 13 residues.

J is TRBJ2-7 and V is TRBV7-2, with D unresolved. There are 14 residues in the CDR3. Germline assignment: CDR1 SGHTA and CDR2 FQGNSA. Trimming took 0 bases from V and 0 from J, leaving 6 bases between them. The CDR3 sequence is CASSLAPSSYEQYF. The CDR3 nucleotides read TGTGCCAGCAGCTTAGCGCCGAGCTCCTACGAGCAGTACTTC.